This T cell receptor beta chain was sequenced for a study of post-analysis software for immune sequencing data. Overall study results and limits: TRBV segments more frequent in patients than in controls numbered roughly 5 and included TRBV5-6, TRBV5-1 and TRBV20-1.

In germline, CDR1 is DFQATT, CDR2 SNEGSKA (reference sequence). CDR3 size: 13 residues. Trimming at V came to 5 bases and at J to 5 bases, leaving 7 bases not matched to a gene. About this clonotype: Its antigen remains unknown.

Tagging with unique molecular identifiers was a feature of the TCR beta cDNA libraries. TCRdb itself ran the PCR reads through MiXCR, one entry per CDR3 protein. The sample consists of hundreds of thousands of distinct CDR3 sequences, about 40% of them appearing once. The sequencing sample was made of blood. This clonotype was sampled from a girl aged 10 to 17 with multiple sclerosis. This chain links TRBV20-1 with TRBJ2-5, with 8 bases that match TRBD1. CDR3 DNA: TGCAGTGCTGGCAGGGGGCGCGAGGAGACCCAGTACTTC. It is translated as CSAGRGREETQYF.